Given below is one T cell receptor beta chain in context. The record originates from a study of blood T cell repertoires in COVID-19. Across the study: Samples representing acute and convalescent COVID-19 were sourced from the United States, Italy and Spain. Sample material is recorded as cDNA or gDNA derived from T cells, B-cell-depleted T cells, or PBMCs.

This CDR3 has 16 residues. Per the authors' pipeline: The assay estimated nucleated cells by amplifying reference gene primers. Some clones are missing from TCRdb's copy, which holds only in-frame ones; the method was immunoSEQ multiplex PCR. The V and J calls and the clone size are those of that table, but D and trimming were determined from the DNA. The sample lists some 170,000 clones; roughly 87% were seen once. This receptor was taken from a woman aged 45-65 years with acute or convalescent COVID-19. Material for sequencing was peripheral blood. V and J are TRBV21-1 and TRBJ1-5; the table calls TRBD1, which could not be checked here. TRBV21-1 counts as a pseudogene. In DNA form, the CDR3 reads TGTGCCAGCAGCAAACAGCAGGGTAAAGGCAATCAGCCCCAGCATTTT. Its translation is CASSKQQGKGNQPQHF.